A selection of T cell receptor beta chains follows, all from one sample in a study of T cells in Graves' hyperthyroidism and ophthalmopathy. TCRdb reprocessed the multiplex PCR reads with MiXCR, giving one entry per CDR3 protein. The sample comprises about 300,000 distinct CDR3 sequences, roughly 17% of which are singletons, and around a third rests with the top ten. The sequencing input was blood. The receptors originated from a man aged 30-40 years with Graves' hyperthyroidism. Each CDR3 is given with its conserved first and last residue. The order of the fields is V gene, J gene, CDR3 length, D gene, clone size, CDR3 DNA, CDR3 protein. The D gene is left open where the match is weak. Size is stated for part of the rows, as once, few or many counts, or as a class when the clone is expanded.

TRBV12-3/TRBV12-4,TRBJ2-1,15,TRBD2,many,TGTGCCAGCAGTTTTACTAGCGGGACCAACAATGAGCAGTTCTTC,CASSFTSGTNNEQFF
TRBV20-1,TRBJ1-2,13,NA,NA,TGCAGTGCTAGTTCTCCGACTGACTATGGCTACACCTTC,CSASSPTDYGYTF
TRBV29-1,TRBJ1-2,12,NA,NA,TGCAGCGCCCCTAGGGGTGGCTATGGCTACACCTTC,CSAPRGGYGYTF
TRBV20-1,TRBJ2-3,14,NA,many,TGCAGTGCTAGAGATCAGGGGAGCACAGATACGCAGTATTTT,CSARDQGSTDTQYF
TRBV30,TRBJ2-5,16,TRBD2,many,TGTGCCTGGGCTCCGGGACTAGCTCCTCCGGGGGAGACCCAGTACTTC,CAWAPGLAPPGETQYF
TRBV27,TRBJ2-7,15,NA,many,TGTGCCAGCAGCGATCCCGGGACATACCCCTACGAGCAGTACTTC,CASSDPGTYPYEQYF
TRBV2,TRBJ1-4,12,TRBD1,many,TGTGCCTTGGGACAGGGACATGAAAAACTGTTTTTT,CALGQGHEKLFF
TRBV14,TRBJ2-3,14,NA,few,TGTGCCAGCAGCCAAGAGCCCCTATGGGATACGCAGTATTTT,CASSQEPLWDTQYF
TRBV28,TRBJ1-1,12,TRBD1,NA,TGTGCCAGCACCGGGACAGGCACTGAAGCTTTCTTT,CASTGTGTEAFF
TRBV3-1,TRBJ2-7,16,TRBD2,many,TGTGCCAGCAGCCCATCGCTTAGCGGGACCTCTGGCGAGCAGTACTTC,CASSPSLSGTSGEQYF
TRBV5-8,TRBJ1-1,13,NA,few,TGTGCCAGCAGCTGGACGCTGAACACTGAAGCTTTCTTT,CASSWTLNTEAFF
TRBV24-1,TRBJ1-3,12,NA,NA,TGTGCCACCACAGGAGACGGAAACACCATATATTTT,CATTGDGNTIYF
TRBV27,TRBJ2-1,16,TRBD2,many,TGTGCCAGCAGTCCCCAGGGTGGGAGGGACTACAATGAGCAGTTCTTC,CASSPQGGRDYNEQFF
TRBV24-1,TRBJ2-1,19,TRBD2,few,TGTGCCACCAGTGATTTCAACCCTAGCGGGAGGGGAGCCTACAATGAGCAGTTCTTC,CATSDFNPSGRGAYNEQFF
TRBV24-1,TRBJ2-5,14,TRBD1,NA,TGTGCCACCAGTGATTACAGGGGAGAAGAGACCCAGTACTTC,CATSDYRGEETQYF
TRBV5-1,TRBJ2-1,14,NA,NA,TGCGCCAGCAGCTTTCTAGCGGACAGCAATGAGCAGTTCTTC,CASSFLADSNEQFF